This T cell receptor (beta chain) was sequenced in a study of cytomegalovirus exposure and HLA in healthy donors. A note on this clone: Its antigen is unidentified.

Primers included in the PCR were 60 Vbeta and 13 Jbeta primers. The method was immunoSEQ multiplex PCR; TCRdb's version includes in-frame clones alone and lacks a portion of them. The sample table includes about 210,000 clones. Findings and limits, study-wide: From TCR beta sequences, most subjects' HLA-A and HLA-B alleles were reportedly predicted accurately. At a 0.05 false discovery rate, a later analysis found over 15,000 TCR beta sequences to be associated with HLA alleles.

Donors counted as nominally healthy when sampled, yet unrecorded immune exposures were likely. V lost 2 bases and J lost 2, with 7 bases in between. Germline V gene data show CDR1 as MGHDK and CDR2 as SYGVNS. This CDR3 spans 14 amino acids. Sequenced input: PBMCs. The rearrangement uses TRBV25-1 and TRBJ1-5; D unresolved. This sequence originates from a woman aged 25 to 39 in good health and CMV-seropositive. Written as DNA, the CDR3 is TGTGCCAGCAGTGAAACCTTAGGCAATCAGCCCCAGCATTTT. This sequence encodes CASSETLGNQPQHF.